This entry features one TCR beta chain sequence. Its antigen is undetermined. Reverse transcribing all isolated RNA meant expressed TCRB transcripts were sequenced. This table comes from immunoSEQ multiplex PCR, and its TCRdb copy is limited to in-frame clones, with some not included. Of some 99,000 clones listed, roughly 43% were seen once; the top ten hold 0.06% to 0.075%. The data belong to a study of beta chain features in type 1 diabetes. Study-wide context: Comparable age, gender and cell yields were observed in patients relative to healthy donors.

Study-wide results and limits: A moderate, significant TCRB CDR3 shortening appeared in type 1 diabetes across four CD4+ subsets.

What was sequenced was stem cell memory CD4+ T cells from blood. This TCR came from a woman younger than 30 in good health.

The chain's CDR3 is CASSPRGDRVHEQYF. Written as DNA, the CDR3 is TGCGCCAGCAGCCCCAGAGGGGACAGGGTCCACGAGCAGTACTTC. V and J are TRBV5-1 and TRBJ2-7, with TRBD1 matching 9 bases. This CDR3 contains 15 residues. Germline V lookup: CDR1 SGHRS, CDR2 YFSETQ. V shed 4 bases, J shed 5 bases, and the junction held 10 bases outside the gene matches. Looking up the rest from reference TRBV5-1 and TRBJ2-7 gives the full variable domain: KAGVTQTPRYLIKTRGQQVTLSCSPISGHRSVSWYQQTPGQGLQFLFEYFSETQRNKGNFPGRFSGRQFSNSRSEMNVSTLELGDSALYLCASSPRGDRVHEQYFGPGTRLTVT.